This T cell receptor beta chain was retrieved from a study of blood T cell repertoires in COVID-19. Germline CDR1 is PRHDT and CDR2 is FYEKMQ (reference sequence). The CDR3 loop spans 15 amino acids. V dropped 3 bases and J dropped 6 bases, with 14 bases sitting between them. Seattle-derived patients entered the study during active infection and were followed longitudinally. Method: immunoSEQ multiplex PCR; TCRdb's copy keeps in-frame clones and lacks some. This sample carries 300,000 to 400,000 clones, 88% of them seen once, and the ten largest clones take approximately 7.3%. The TCR originated in a woman aged 70-85 years with COVID-19, enrolled during active disease. V is TRBV13 and J is TRBJ2-2, with D possibly TRBD2 on 6 matching bases. The specimen sequenced was peripheral blood. CDR3 loop: CASSFWGGGAGELFF. CDR3 DNA sequence: TGTGCCAGCAGCTTCTGGGGCGGCGGGGCCGGGGAGCTGTTTTTT.